This entry concerns a single TCR beta chain. There are 10 residues in the CDR3. CDR1 SQVTM and CDR2 ANQGSEA come from the germline V gene. V lost 7 bases to trimming and J lost 7 bases, with 8 bases between them. Using immunoSEQ multiplex PCR, the repertoire was profiled, and TCRdb retains in-frame clones only, with some absent. The profile shows around 26,000 clones, approximately 82% of them singletons. Time point: recipient sample about 28 days before transplant, after cytoreduction. The data were taken from a study of T cell clonotyping in hematopoietic cell transplantation. This chain links TRBV29-1 with TRBJ2-1, with TRBD2 as a possible D gene (6 bases). The TCR comes from a man between 35 and 55 years old with acute myeloid leukemia. Some clones in this sample may be carry-over from other donors' samples. This material consisted of peripheral blood mononuclear cells, taken before stem cell transplant. The CDR3 sequence is CSAGGNEQFF. The CDR3 DNA reads TGCAGCGCCGGGGGTAATGAGCAGTTCTTC.